These 29 T cell receptor beta chains share one sample of origin, sequenced in a study of cytomegalovirus exposure and HLA in healthy donors. PCR amplification relied on 60 Vbeta primers (plus 13 Jbeta primers). Sequencing was performed with immunoSEQ multiplex PCR; in TCRdb, only in-frame clones are kept and a portion is missing. Of around 300,000 clones in the sample, 70% to 90% were seen once. The source material was PBMCs. Every receptor here comes from a young woman in good health and CMV-seronegative.

This clone was counted once. The chain has TRBV29-1 and TRBJ1-1, with D possibly matching TRBD1 (6 bases). Trimming stripped 6 bases from V and 4 bases from J, with 12 bases between. The CDR3 loop spans 12 amino acids. Germline-derived CDR1 and CDR2 are SQVTM and ANQGSEA. The CDR3 here is CSVNRDGTEAFF. The CDR3 nucleotides read TGCAGCGTAAACAGGGACGGCACTGAAGCTTTCTTT.

The DNA for the CDR3 is TGTGCCATCAGTGCAGGGGACGCGGGCAATCAGCCCCAGCATTTT. This codes for CAISAGDAGNQPQHF. The chain uses TRBV10-3 and TRBJ1-5, with TRBD1 as a possible D gene (6 bases). The V gene's germline CDR1 is ENHRY and CDR2 SYGVKD. Trimming took 4 bases from V and 2 from J, leaving 12 bases between them. The CDR3 is made up of 15 amino acids.

The chain uses TRBV19 and TRBJ2-1, with TRBD2 matching over 8 bases. The CDR3 covers 15 residues. Germline assignment: CDR1 LNHDA and CDR2 SQIVND (reference sequence). With V trimmed by 6 bases and J by 6 bases, 10 bases remained unmatched. The CDR3 loop reads CASSGGAYPGNEQFF. CDR3 coding DNA: TGTGCCAGTAGCGGGGGGGCGTACCCGGGCAATGAGCAGTTCTTC. Full variable domain (missing parts from reference TRBV19 and TRBJ2-1): DGGITQSPKYLFRKEGQNVTLSCEQNLNHDAMYWYRQDPGQGLRLIYYSQIVNDFQKGDIAEGYSVSREKKESFPLTVTSAQKNPTAFYLCASSGGAYPGNEQFFGPGTRLTVL.

The chain employs TRBV9 and TRBJ2-7; 9 positions agree with TRBD1. The J segment lost 0 bases and the V segment lost 7 bases, leaving 8 bases of the junction unmatched. Germline CDR1 SGDLS, CDR2 YYNGEE. This CDR3 spans 15 amino acids. This chain's CDR3 is CASGPPGQGSYEQYF. CDR3 nucleotide sequence: TGTGCCAGCGGCCCGCCGGGACAGGGCTCCTACGAGCAGTACTTC.

This chain uses TRBV13 with TRBJ2-2; 13 bases line up with TRBD2. The junction had 4 bases not matched to a gene; V was cut back by 4 bases and J by 5 bases. CDR1 and CDR2 (germline): PRHDT, FYEKMQ (reference sequence). This CDR3 has 16 amino acids. The CDR3 sequence is CASSSGLAGLTGELFF. Here the CDR3 DNA reads TGTGCCAGCAGCTCGGGACTAGCGGGGTTGACCGGGGAGCTGTTTTTT.

This chain connects TRBV7-6 to TRBJ2-5; 10 nucleotides match TRBD1. This CDR3 spans 14 amino acids. The ends lost 5 bases at V and 7 bases at J; junction bases unmatched: 7. Germline loops: CDR1 SGHVS, CDR2 FNYEAQ. The CDR3 reads CASSPGQGMGTQYF. The CDR3 nucleotides read TGTGCCAGCAGCCCGGGACAGGGGATGGGGACCCAGTACTTC. Full variable domain (rest looked up from reference TRBV7-6 and TRBJ2-5): GAGVSQSPRYKVTKRGQDVALRCDPISGHVSLYWYRQALGQGPEFLTYFNYEAQQDKSGLPNDRFSAERPEGSISTLTIQRTEQRDSAMYRCASSPGQGMGTQYFGPGTRLLVL.

The chain links TRBV19 to TRBJ2-2; 8 bases agree with TRBD1. J gave up 7 bases and V 7 bases, and 8 bases lay outside the gene matches. This CDR3 has 14 residues. Germline CDR1 LNHDA, CDR2 SQIVND (reference sequence). The CDR3 protein is CASTADRAGGELFF. In nucleotides, the CDR3 is TGTGCCAGTACTGCGGACAGGGCCGGCGGGGAGCTGTTTTTT.

This chain joins TRBV19 and TRBJ1-3; D is ambiguous. CDR1 is LNHDA and CDR2 is SQIVND in the germline V gene (reference sequence). The ends were cut back, 7 bases at V and 0 bases at J, with 13 bases in the middle. This CDR3 is 15 amino acids long. CDR3 sequence: CASTPWESSGNTIYF. CDR3 nucleotide sequence: TGTGCCAGTACCCCATGGGAGAGCTCTGGAAACACCATATATTTT.

The chain joins TRBV9 to TRBJ2-5, with 7 bases matching TRBD2. Germline CDR1 and CDR2: SGDLS and YYNGEE. V shed 4 bases, J shed 1 base, and the junction held 10 bases outside the gene matches. The CDR3 consists of 16 residues. In DNA, the CDR3 is TGTGCCAGCAGCCTAGACGGAGCGGGGACCCAAGAGACCCAGTACTTC. Translating gives CASSLDGAGTQETQYF.

The CDR3 is CASSLVALEENTIYF. The CDR3 DNA is TGTGCCAGCAGCTTGGTAGCATTGGAGGAGAACACCATATATTTT. The chain employs TRBV5-6 and TRBJ1-3; D call uncertain. The CDR3 contains 15 residues. Germline V gene data show CDR1 as SGHDT and CDR2 as YYEEEE. Trimming took 0 bases from V and 7 from J, leaving 14 bases between them.

This clone came up once. This chain connects TRBV29-1 to TRBJ2-7, with D maybe TRBD1 (5 bases). Germline CDR1 reads SQVTM; CDR2 reads ANQGSEA. Trimming left V 0 bases short and J 3 bases short, with 12 bases between. CDR3 size: 14 residues. CDR3 coding DNA: TGCAGCGTTGAAGATCGCTCAGGGCTCTACGAGCAGTACTTC. The encoded protein is CSVEDRSGLYEQYF.

The V and J genes are TRBV27 and TRBJ2-7; weak D call: TRBD2 (7 bases). The CDR3 contains 14 residues. V was clipped by 8 bases and J by 3 bases, with 17 bases between them. Germline CDR1 is MNHEY and CDR2 is SMNVEV (reference sequence). CDR3 residues: CASSPGGQLYEQYF. The CDR3 DNA reads TGTGCCAGCTCCCCCGGGGGGCAGCTCTACGAGCAGTACTTC.

The V gene is TRBV12-2, the J gene TRBJ1-2; the D segment call TRBD1 is taken from the table without a DNA check. TRBV12-2 is noted as a pseudogene. This CDR3 comprises 18 residues. This chain's CDR3 is CASRPRTGGGRRIYGYTF. CDR3 in DNA: TGTGCAAGTCGCCCCCGGACAGGGGGCGGACGTAGGATCTATGGCTACACCTTC.

J is TRBJ2-1 and V is TRBV19; 9 bases match TRBD1. CDR3 length: 17 amino acids. Germline CDR1 and CDR2: LNHDA and SQIVND (reference sequence). V shed 6 bases, J shed 5 bases, and the junction held 14 bases outside the gene matches. For the CDR3, the DNA is TGTGCCAGTAGCCTTTTGTCCCCGGGACAGGGCCACAATGAGCAGTTCTTC. The encoded protein is CASSLLSPGQGHNEQFF.

The chain couples TRBV18 to TRBJ2-7; D is undetermined. Looked up from germline, CDR1 is KGHSH and CDR2 is LQKENI. Trimming pared 3 bases from V and 3 bases from J, leaving 6 bases between. This CDR3 has 12 amino acids. This CDR3 reads CASSPESYEQYF. DNA of the CDR3: TGTGCCAGCTCACCGGAGAGCTACGAGCAGTACTTC. Based on the CDR3 plus reference TRBV18 and TRBJ2-7, the full variable domain is NAGVMQNPRHLVRRRGQEARLRCSPMKGHSHVYWYRQLPEEGLKFMVYLQKENIIDESGMPKERFSAEFPKEGPSILRIQQVVRGDSAAYFCASSPESYEQYFGPGTRLTVT.

The chain uses TRBV19 and TRBJ1-6; no reliable D call. Germline V lookup: CDR1 LNHDA, CDR2 SQIVND (reference sequence). The length of the CDR3 is 16 residues. V shed 5 bases and J shed 9 bases, with 20 bases lying between them. The DNA for the CDR3 is TGTGCCAGTAGTCCTGAAACACTAAGCGATAGTTCACCCCTCCACTTT. This gives the protein CASSPETLSDSSPLHF. Full variable domain (missing parts from reference TRBV19 and TRBJ1-6): DGGITQSPKYLFRKEGQNVTLSCEQNLNHDAMYWYRQDPGQGLRLIYYSQIVNDFQKGDIAEGYSVSREKKESFPLTVTSAQKNPTAFYLCASSPETLSDSSPLHFGNGTRLTVT.

J is TRBJ1-1 and V is TRBV10-3; possibly TRBD1 for D (5 bases). V was trimmed by 3 bases and J by 11 bases, leaving 10 bases between them. Germline lookup yields CDR1 ENHRY and CDR2 SYGVKD. The CDR3 totals 11 residues. The DNA of the CDR3 is TGTGCCATCAGTGAACAGGCAGGGGCTTTCTTT. Its translation is CAISEQAGAFF.

The J gene is TRBJ1-2, the V gene TRBV21-1; the table calls TRBD1, which could not be checked here. TRBV21-1 has pseudogene status. The CDR3 consists of 15 residues. The CDR3 region has the DNA TGTGCCAGCAGCAAAGGGGACAGGGGATACTATGGCTACACCTTC. The encoded protein is CASSKGDRGYYGYTF.

This sequence joins TRBV5-4 and TRBJ2-3; D possibly corresponds to TRBD2 (5 bases). V gave up 2 bases and J gave up 4 bases, with 5 bases separating them. Germline loops: CDR1 SGHNT, CDR2 YYREEE (reference sequence). This CDR3 has 12 amino acids. For the CDR3, the DNA is TGTGCCAGCAGCTTAGCGGCAGATACGCAGTATTTT. Translation: CASSLAADTQYF.

This sequence joins TRBV7-3 and TRBJ2-1, with D perhaps TRBD2 (6 bases). The germline V gene has CDR1 SGHTA and CDR2 FQGTGA. The CDR3 has 13 residues. V was clipped by 3 bases and J by 7 bases, with 10 bases between them. For the CDR3, the DNA is TGTGCCAGCAGCTTGACTAGTCTAAATGAGCAGTTCTTC. Translating it yields CASSLTSLNEQFF. Supplemented by reference TRBV7-3 and TRBJ2-1, the full variable domain reads GAGVSQTPSNKVTEKGKYVELRCDPISGHTALYWYRQSLGQGPEFLIYFQGTGAADDSGLPNDRFFAVRPEGSVSTLKIQRTERGDSAVYLCASSLTSLNEQFFGPGTRLTVL.

The V and J genes are TRBV5-4 and TRBJ1-1; D gene unclear. The V gene's germline CDR1 is SGHNT and CDR2 YYREEE (reference sequence). V was shortened by 3 bases and J by 1 base, with 10 bases between the two germline ends. The CDR3 extends over 14 amino acids. CDR3 in amino acids: CASSSPGENTEAFF. CDR3 nucleotide sequence: TGTGCCAGCAGCTCTCCGGGAGAGAACACTGAAGCTTTCTTT.

The chain links TRBV2 to TRBJ1-6, with a possible D match to TRBD1 (6 bases). The V end lost 5 bases, the J end lost 9 bases, and 14 bases lay between the germline ends. Germline CDR1 is SNHLY and CDR2 is FYNNEI. The CDR3 runs to 14 residues. CDR3 DNA sequence: TGTGCCAGCAGTTCCAACAGGGAGGGTTCACCCCTCCACTTT. Translation: CASSSNREGSPLHF.

About this clone itself: One end of the junction does not line up with germline, which may come from a read error. This rearrangement joins TRBV7-9 to TRBJ2-1; 9 bases are shared with TRBD1. Germline CDR1 and CDR2: SEHNR and FQNEAQ (reference sequence). The CDR3 is 16 residues long. CDR3 region: CASSQHRDRVSGEDIF. CDR3 bases: TGTGCCAGCAGCCAGCACCGGGACAGGGTTTCCGGAGAAGACATCTTC.

The chain couples TRBV6-5 to TRBJ2-5; D perhaps matches TRBD2 (6 bases). The CDR3 loop spans 15 amino acids. The germline CDR1 and CDR2 sequences are MNHEY and SVGAGI. Trimming left V 6 bases short and J 5 bases short, with 19 bases between. CDR3 coding DNA: TGTGCCAGCAGACGGACTTCCCCGGGGGAGGAGACCCAGTACTTC. It specifies CASRRTSPGEETQYF.

CDR3 sequence: CASSLPSGHTQYF. CDR3 nucleotide sequence: TGTGCCAGCAGCCTACCGAGCGGACATACGCAGTATTTT. The V gene is TRBV5-6, the J gene TRBJ2-3, with D possibly matching TRBD2 (5 bases). Between the trimmed V and J ends, which lost 4 bases and 7 bases, there was a span of 13 bases. This CDR3 spans 13 amino acids. Germline-derived CDR1 and CDR2 are SGHDT and YYEEEE.

This sequence joins TRBV10-2 and TRBJ2-7; 7 bases fit TRBD1. There are 14 residues in the CDR3. Germline V gene sequence: CDR1 WSHSY, CDR2 SAAADI. Trimming at V came to 3 bases and at J to 3 bases, leaving 5 bases not matched to a gene. Here the CDR3 reads CASSERGLVYEQYF. CDR3 DNA sequence: TGCGCCAGCAGTGAAAGGGGGCTTGTCTACGAGCAGTACTTC.

CDR3 sequence: CASSQDPQVPIYGYTF. The CDR3 DNA reads as TGTGCCAGCAGCCAAGATCCGCAGGTCCCCATCTATGGCTACACCTTC. This chain uses TRBV14 with TRBJ1-2, with D hard to call. The germline V gene encodes CDR1 SGHDN and CDR2 FVKESK. This CDR3 region has 16 residues. The germline V and J ends were trimmed by 0 bases and 4 bases, with 15 bases remaining between them.

This clone was detected once. The J gene is TRBJ2-3, the V gene TRBV2; 7 bases are shared with TRBD2. The V gene's germline CDR1 is SNHLY and CDR2 FYNNEI. This CDR3 spans 13 amino acids. V trimming: 6 bases; J trimming: 1 base; junction bases outside the gene matches: 1. The CDR3 DNA reads as TGTGCCAGCAGGGCGGGGGGCACAGATACGCAGTATTTT. This sequence encodes CASRAGGTDTQYF.

The chain recombines TRBV13 with TRBJ2-3; 8 bases are a match to TRBD2. The CDR3 runs 15 residues. Unmatched junction bases numbered 6, after V lost 1 base and J lost 6 bases. Per germline, CDR1 PRHDT and CDR2 FYEKMQ (reference sequence). In DNA form, the CDR3 reads TGTGCCAGCAGCTTAGCGGGGGGGCCGACGGATACGCAGTATTTT. As protein: CASSLAGGPTDTQYF.